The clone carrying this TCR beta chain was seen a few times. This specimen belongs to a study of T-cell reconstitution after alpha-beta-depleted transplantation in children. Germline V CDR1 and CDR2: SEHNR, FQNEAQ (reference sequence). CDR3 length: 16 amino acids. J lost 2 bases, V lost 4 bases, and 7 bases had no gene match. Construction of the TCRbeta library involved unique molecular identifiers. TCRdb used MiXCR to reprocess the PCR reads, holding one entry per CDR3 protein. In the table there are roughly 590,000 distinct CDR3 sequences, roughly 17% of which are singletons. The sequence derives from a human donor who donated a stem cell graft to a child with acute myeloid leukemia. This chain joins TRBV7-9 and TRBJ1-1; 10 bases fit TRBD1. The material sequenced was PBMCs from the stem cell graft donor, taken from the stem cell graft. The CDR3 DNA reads TGTGCCAGCAGCTCTGACAGGGGGCTTTTTAACACTGAAGCTTTCTTT. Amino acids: CASSSDRGLFNTEAFF.